A selection of T cell receptor beta chains follows, all from one sample in a study of persistence of HIV-infected CD4 T cells. Repertoires were generated with immunoSEQ multiplex PCR, while TCRdb's copy carries only in-frame clones and drops some. The sample yields some 49,000 clones, more than 80% seen once. Their antigens remain unidentified. The material sequenced was CD4+ T cells sorted from PBMCs after approximately 19-hour stimulation, taken from a patient who received antiretroviral therapy. The receptors stem from an adult woman with HIV who was CMV-seropositive. Each CDR3 is given without its conserved first and last residue.

cdr3_aa	v_call	j_call
ASSQDFGRGNGYT	TRBV4-3	TRBJ1-2
ASSPRDRPVGSPLH	TRBV19	TRBJ1-6
ASSSQALIWGETQY	TRBV11-3	TRBJ2-5
ASSEAYSNQPQH	TRBV2	TRBJ1-5
ASSLARTNGYT	TRBV7-2	TRBJ1-2
ASSLSGNGYT	TRBV5-5	TRBJ1-2
ASSVTGRLKGEKLF	TRBV19	TRBJ1-4
ATSRDPRWNTEAF	TRBV15	TRBJ1-1
ASTPDRGRNTEAF	TRBV4-1	TRBJ1-1
ASSLSGQNVYNEQF	TRBV7-3	TRBJ2-1
ASSGPSGETQY	TRBV2	TRBJ2-5
AISESGPENTQY	TRBV10-3	TRBJ2-3
SASRQGGAF	TRBV20-1	TRBJ1-1
AISEDYSNQPQH	TRBV10-3	TRBJ1-5
ASSPVGTVEFSGNTIY	TRBV18	TRBJ1-3
ASSPGTDFTYNQPQH	TRBV18	TRBJ1-5
ASRTDRRGDGYGYT	TRBV27	TRBJ1-2
ASSTRAGTQY	TRBV5-5	TRBJ2-5